This T cell receptor (beta chain) was recorded in a study of cytomegalovirus exposure and HLA in healthy donors. Study details: Out of 150 million to 200 million T cells, an earlier analysis found 117 million unique TCR beta sequences in total.

Study-level findings and limits: Indistinguishability led to the exclusion of some V segments, TRBV6-2 and TRBV6-3 included.

Remarks on this clone: Its target is not known.

Between the trimmed V and J ends, which lost 1 base and 0 bases, there was a span of 4 bases. Germline-derived CDR1 and CDR2 are GTSNPN and SVGIG (reference sequence). This CDR3 has 12 residues. 60 Vbeta and 13 Jbeta primers were used in PCR. Data came from immunoSEQ multiplex PCR; TCRdb stores just in-frame clones and leaves some out. The data show 75,000 or so clones, 60% to 75% seen once. The receptor's source is a middle-aged man in good health and CMV-seropositive. Input material: PBMCs. V usage is TRBV30 and J usage is TRBJ2-7; D gene unclear. The CDR3 DNA is TGTGCCTGGAGTGCCAGCTCCTACGAGCAGTACTTC. Translating gives CAWSASSYEQYF.